One sample yielded the 28 T cell receptor beta chains listed below, sequenced in a study of control samples from healthy donors and cancer patients. Sequencing was performed with immunoSEQ multiplex PCR; in TCRdb, only in-frame clones are kept and a portion is missing. The sample holds tens of thousands of clones, 90% seen once. Sequenced material: PBMCs. These receptors all stem from a man aged 60-69 years with colorectal cancer.

This chain links TRBV10-3 with TRBJ2-7; possible D gene TRBD2, 5 bases. Germline CDR1 reads ENHRY; CDR2 reads SYGVKD. Trimming shortened V by 11 bases and J by 6 bases, and 20 bases separated the two germline ends. The CDR3 extends over 13 amino acids. CDR3 in amino acids: CASGTEGVSEQYF. The CDR3, as DNA: TGTGCCTCCGGAACAGAGGGAGTCTCCGAGCAGTACTTC.

The chain recombines TRBV19 with TRBJ2-1; D possibly matches TRBD1 or TRBD2 (5 bases each). In germline, CDR1 is LNHDA, CDR2 SQIVND (reference sequence). Trimming shortened V by 3 bases and J by 7 bases, and 13 bases separated the two germline ends. The CDR3 has 14 residues. DNA for the CDR3: TGTGCCAGTAGTATCGGGACCGGTATGAATGAGCAGTTCTTC. The encoded protein is CASSIGTGMNEQFF.

This chain uses TRBV5-5 with TRBJ2-1; D remains ambiguous. V lost 3 bases, J lost 9 bases, and 16 bases lay in between. Germline CDR1 SGHKS, CDR2 YYEKEE (reference sequence). The CDR3 is made up of 14 amino acids. This CDR3 is CASSYLETSGEQFF. CDR3 DNA sequence: TGTGCCAGCAGCTACCTAGAGACCTCGGGTGAGCAGTTCTTC. Using reference TRBV5-5 and TRBJ2-1 for the parts outside the CDR3, the full variable domain is DAGVTQSPTHLIKTRGQQVTLRCSPISGHKSVSWYQQVLGQGPQFIFQYYEKEERGRGNFPDRFSARQFPNYSSELNVNALLLGDSALYLCASSYLETSGEQFFGPGTRLTVL.

This rearrangement joins TRBV7-8 to TRBJ2-5, with 9 bases identical to TRBD2. Germline V CDR1 and CDR2: SGHVS, FQNEAQ. The CDR3 is made up of 14 amino acids. V shed 8 bases, J shed 4 bases, and the junction held 8 bases outside the gene matches. The CDR3 nucleotides are TGTGCCAGCCGCCGCGGGGGGGCCGCAGAGACCCAGTACTTC. Encoded protein: CASRRGGAAETQYF.

CDR3 amino acids: CASSPVSQKNIQYF. Here the CDR3 DNA reads TGTGCCAGCTCACCCGTCAGCCAGAAAAACATTCAGTACTTC. The chain joins TRBV18 to TRBJ2-4, with D unresolved. CDR3 length: 14 residues. Germline V gives CDR1 KGHSH, CDR2 LQKENI. Deletions cut 3 bases from V and 4 bases from J, with 10 bases between.

The chain combines TRBV27 with TRBJ2-2; 7 bases are a match to TRBD2. The J segment lost 6 bases and the V segment lost 5 bases, leaving 6 bases of the junction unmatched. The length of the CDR3 is 14 residues. Per the germline V gene, CDR1 is MNHEY and CDR2 is SMNVEV (reference sequence). CDR3 residues: CASSARGRAGELFF. As DNA, the CDR3 is TGTGCCAGCAGTGCGCGGGGGAGGGCCGGGGAGCTGTTTTTT.

This clone was recorded only once. The V call is TRBV7-8, the J call TRBJ2-3, with a weak D call TRBD1 (6 bases). The CDR3 runs 14 residues. Per the germline V gene, CDR1 is SGHVS and CDR2 is FQNEAQ. Deletions cut 6 bases from V and 3 bases from J, with 13 bases between. CDR3 coding DNA: TGTGCCAGCAGTGTGACAGGACTGACAGATACGCAGTATTTT. Its translation: CASSVTGLTDTQYF. Variable domain in full (rest from reference TRBV7-8 and TRBJ2-3): GAGVSQSPRYKVAKRGQDVALRCDPISGHVSLFWYQQALGQGPEFLTYFQNEAQLDKSGLPSDRFFAERPEGSVSTLKIQRTQQEDSAVYLCASSVTGLTDTQYFGPGTRLTVL.

The rearrangement uses TRBV28 and TRBJ1-2; 8 bases align to TRBD1. Germline V gene lookup returns CDR1 MDHEN and CDR2 SYDVKM. There are 12 residues in the CDR3. V was pared by 5 bases and J by 8 bases, with 4 bases of the junction left unmatched. The chain's CDR3 is CASSLRTGGYTF. CDR3 bases: TGTGCCAGCAGTCTCAGGACAGGGGGCTACACCTTC.

This clone was seen a handful of times. The V gene is TRBV6-4, the J gene TRBJ2-1; D possibly corresponds to TRBD2 (7 bases). The ends were cut back, 3 bases at V and 8 bases at J, with 14 bases in the middle. From germline, CDR1 is MRHNA and CDR2 SNTAGT. CDR3 length equals 14 residues. The CDR3 region is CASSEGGGGYEQFF. The DNA of the CDR3 is TGTGCCAGCAGTGAGGGTGGCGGGGGCTATGAGCAGTTCTTC.

The DNA for the CDR3 is TGTGCCTGGAGTGGACAGGGAGTACGCACCGGGGAGCTGTTTTTT. As protein: CAWSGQGVRTGELFF. The chain carries TRBV30 and TRBJ2-2, with 7 bases lining up with TRBD1. The CDR3 length is 15 residues. The germline CDR1 and CDR2 sequences are GTSNPN and SVGIG (reference sequence). The V gene end was trimmed by 1 base and the J gene end by 4 bases; junction bases not matched to a gene: 6.

V gene TRBV5-5 combines with J gene TRBJ2-3; 7 bases line up with TRBD1. Unmatched junction bases numbered 8, after V lost 0 bases and J lost 4 bases. This CDR3 contains 16 residues. The germline V gene has CDR1 SGHKS and CDR2 YYEKEE (reference sequence). The CDR3 loop is CASSLEATGTADTQYF. As DNA, the CDR3 is TGTGCCAGCAGCTTGGAGGCGACAGGGACGGCAGATACGCAGTATTTT.

The chain is built from TRBV25-1 and TRBJ2-7, with D perhaps matching TRBD2 (7 bases). CDR1 is MGHDK, CDR2 SYGVNS, per germline. The CDR3 is 14 residues long. Between the trimmed V and J ends, which lost 8 bases and 5 bases, there was a span of 19 bases. CDR3 residues: CASGGGQGRDEQYF. CDR3 nucleotides: TGTGCCAGCGGAGGGGGGCAGGGGAGGGACGAGCAGTACTTC.

The rearrangement joins TRBV28 to TRBJ2-3, with a possible D match to TRBD2 (8 bases). The CDR3 consists of 14 residues. Trimming pared 8 bases from V and 1 base from J, leaving 13 bases between. Germline loops: CDR1 MDHEN, CDR2 SYDVKM. The CDR3 sequence is CASREGARTDTQYF. Written as DNA, the CDR3 is TGTGCCAGCCGGGAGGGGGCACGCACAGATACGCAGTATTTT.

This chain uses TRBV11-3 with TRBJ2-2; D is ambiguous. V was trimmed by 0 bases and J by 1 base, leaving 0 bases between them. Germline V gene data show CDR1 as SGHNT and CDR2 as YENEEA. The CDR3 loop spans 13 amino acids. CDR3: CASSLENTGELFF. The CDR3 DNA sequence: TGTGCCAGCAGCTTAGAGAACACCGGGGAGCTGTTTTTT.

This clone has just one count. This sequence joins TRBV29-1 and TRBJ1-1; a weak D match, TRBD1 (6 bases). This CDR3 has 13 residues. Looked up from germline, CDR1 is SQVTM and CDR2 is ANQGSEA. The V and J ends lost 4 bases and 2 bases respectively, with 11 bases between them. The CDR3 is CSVVGGANTEAFF. As DNA, the CDR3 is TGCAGCGTTGTGGGGGGGGCCAACACTGAAGCTTTCTTT.

The chain carries TRBV19 and TRBJ1-2; 12 bases are a match to TRBD1. Germline CDR1 is LNHDA and CDR2 is SQIVND (reference sequence). The CDR3 consists of 18 residues. Germline trimming cut 9 bases from V and 1 base from J; bases unmatched to any gene: 15. CDR3 nucleotide sequence: TGTGCCAGCCGACCCGGAGTGGGACAGGGGGCAGATAACTATGGCTACACCTTC. Protein sequence: CASRPGVGQGADNYGYTF.

The CDR3 DNA sequence: TGTGCCTGGAGTGTAGGGGCTCTCTATGGCTACACCTTC. Amino acid sequence: CAWSVGALYGYTF. This chain links TRBV30 with TRBJ1-2; weak D call: TRBD1 (5 bases). CDR1 is GTSNPN, CDR2 SVGIG, per germline (reference sequence). CDR3 length equals 13 residues. V lost 0 bases and J lost 4, with 9 bases in between.

V and J are TRBV4-2 and TRBJ2-5; D assignment may be TRBD1 or TRBD2 (5 bases each). Trimming took 4 bases from V and 4 from J, leaving 13 bases between them. Germline V gene sequence: CDR1 LGHNA, CDR2 YNFKEQ. This CDR3 comprises 14 residues. This CDR3 is CASSLSRGPETQYF. In DNA, the CDR3 is TGTGCCAGCAGCCTCTCGAGGGGTCCAGAGACCCAGTACTTC.

The chain uses TRBV2 and TRBJ2-2; 8 bases fit TRBD1. CDR3 length: 15 amino acids. V was clipped by 8 bases and J by 8 bases; unmatched bases: 13. The germline V gene encodes CDR1 SNHLY and CDR2 FYNNEI. In DNA form, the CDR3 reads TGTGCCAGCGGAGGACCAGGGGGCGCTTCAGGGGAGCTGTTTTTT. This sequence encodes CASGGPGGASGELFF.

V is TRBV10-3 and J is TRBJ1-1; TRBD1 matches 8 bases. After removal of 3 bases from V and 1 base from J, the junction contained 10 bases not matched to a gene. The CDR3 spans 17 residues. Germline values: CDR1 ENHRY, CDR2 SYGVKD. CDR3 in DNA: TGTGCCATCAGTGAAGGGCAGGGGGCTTTACCGAACACTGAAGCTTTCTTT. This encodes CAISEGQGALPNTEAFF.

The rearrangement joins TRBV7-6 to TRBJ2-7; the D gene could be TRBD1 or TRBD2 (5 bases each). This CDR3 is 15 amino acids long. Trimming cost V 4 bases and J 2 bases, with 15 bases left between them. Germline V gene lookup returns CDR1 SGHVS and CDR2 FNYEAQ. The CDR3 loop is CASSSPARGAYEQYF. Here the CDR3 DNA reads TGTGCCAGCAGCTCTCCCGCTCGAGGGGCCTACGAGCAGTACTTC.

V usage is TRBV5-5 and J usage is TRBJ1-4, with 8 nucleotides matching TRBD1. This CDR3 spans 16 amino acids. V shed 3 bases, J shed 8 bases, and the junction held 12 bases outside the gene matches. Germline lookup yields CDR1 SGHKS and CDR2 YYEKEE (reference sequence). The CDR3 DNA follows: TGTGCCAGCAGCTCGTTACCCGGGACAGGCGGGGAAAAACTGTTTTTT. Translating gives CASSSLPGTGGEKLFF.

The chain joins TRBV7-2 to TRBJ1-2; D is unresolved. Germline CDR1 and CDR2: SGHTA and FQGNSA. V lost 2 bases to trimming and J lost 3 bases, with 19 bases between them. The CDR3 extends over 17 amino acids. The CDR3 nucleotides are TGTGCCAGCAGCTTAAGGCGGGGAGGGCAATCGGACTATGGCTACACCTTC. This sequence encodes CASSLRRGGQSDYGYTF.

The V and J genes are TRBV7-2 and TRBJ2-7; D not certain. V gave up 5 bases and J gave up 3 bases, with 11 bases separating them. The germline CDR1 and CDR2 sequences are SGHTA and FQGNSA. This CDR3 has 13 amino acids. CDR3 sequence reads: CASSLGILYEQYF. CDR3 coding DNA: TGTGCCAGCAGCCTGGGGATTCTCTACGAGCAGTACTTC.

The chain carries TRBV11-2 and TRBJ2-7; D is unclear. Trimming pared 1 base from V and 7 bases from J, leaving 14 bases between. The germline V gene has CDR1 SGHAT and CDR2 FQNNGV. The CDR3 is 14 residues long. CDR3 sequence: CASSLGPLSWEQYF. CDR3 sequence (DNA): TGTGCCAGCAGCTTAGGTCCGCTTAGTTGGGAGCAGTACTTC.

The chain links TRBV19 to TRBJ1-5; D is possibly TRBD1 (6 bases). The CDR3 length is 14 residues. Trimming cost V 4 bases and J 4 bases, with 11 bases left between them. The germline CDR1 and CDR2 sequences are LNHDA and SQIVND (reference sequence). CDR3 protein: CASSTFTGNQPQHF. CDR3 DNA: TGTGCCAGTAGTACCTTCACAGGGAATCAGCCCCAGCATTTT.

This clone appeared a single time. The V gene is TRBV6-6, the J gene TRBJ2-5; D is tentatively TRBD1 or TRBD2 (5 bases each). Per germline, CDR1 MNHNY and CDR2 SVGAGI (reference sequence). The CDR3 consists of 16 residues. V lost 2 bases and J 4 bases, leaving 17 bases between the germline ends. Written as DNA, the CDR3 is TGTGCCAGCAGTTACGATCGTTCTGGGACCGGAGAGACCCAGTACTTC. It encodes CASSYDRSGTGETQYF.

This chain joins TRBV28 and TRBJ2-3; TRBD1 agrees at 8 bases. The CDR3 has 14 residues. V dropped 5 bases and J dropped 3; count of bases not matched to a gene: 4. CDR1 and CDR2 (germline): MDHEN, SYDVKM. CDR3 residues: CASSLDRATDTQYF. CDR3 nucleotide sequence: TGTGCCAGCAGTCTGGACAGGGCGACAGATACGCAGTATTTT. Drawing the rest from reference TRBV28 and TRBJ2-3, the complete variable domain is DVKVTQSSRYLVKRTGEKVFLECVQDMDHENMFWYRQDPGLGLRLIYFSYDVKMKEKGDIPEGYSVSREKKERFSLILESASTNQTSMYLCASSLDRATDTQYFGPGTRLTVL.